This TCR beta chain was sequenced during a study of blood T cell repertoires in COVID-19. Clones were read by immunoSEQ multiplex PCR, and TCRdb kept only the in-frame ones, dropping some. The sample includes a few hundred thousand clones, 80% to 85% of them seen just once. The CDR3 contains 15 residues. The germline V gene has CDR1 SGDLS and CDR2 YYNGEE. Comments on this clone: Germline is not matched at one junction end, which may reflect a read error.

Sequenced sample: peripheral blood. The genes are TRBV9 and TRBJ2-3; 7 nucleotides align to TRBD1. The TCR originated in a woman under 30 with acute or convalescent COVID-19. The CDR3 loop reads CASSVEGASIDTQYF. CDR3 in DNA: TGTGCCAGCAGCGTAGAGGGGGCTAGCATAGATACGCAGTATTTT.